This T cell receptor beta chain was found in a study of blood T cell repertoires in COVID-19. Trimming removed 2 bases from V and 9 bases from J, with 16 bases in between. The CDR3 is 15 residues long. Germline CDR1 and CDR2: LNHDA and SQIVND (reference sequence). As processed by the authors: Counts of nucleated cells, estimated from reference gene primer amplification, were obtained. Produced via immunoSEQ multiplex PCR; TCRdb's table is partial and in-frame only. V and J calls and clone size are copied from that table; D and trimming were computed from the DNA. The profile covers roughly 100,000 clones, with 65% to 90% appearing a single time and about 3.8% taken by the ten largest.

The chain recombines TRBV19 with TRBJ2-2; tentative D call: TRBD1 (7 bases). The clonotype comes from a man aged 50-59 years with acute or convalescent COVID-19. The sequencing input was peripheral blood. CDR3 sequence reads: CASSISGGGYWELFF. The DNA for the CDR3 is TGTGCCAGTAGTATAAGTGGAGGGGGCTACTGGGAGCTGTTTTTT.